Below, one TCR beta chain is given with its context. TCRdb recomputed calls from the RT-PCR reads with MiXCR, one row per CDR3 protein. The repertoire has approximately 410,000 distinct CDR3 sequences, about a sixth of them found once; the top ten carry 7% to 7.5%. This entry belongs to a study of patients and donors after allogeneic stem cell transplantation. Germline assignment: CDR1 SGHRS and CDR2 YFSETQ. After removal of 0 bases from V and 0 bases from J, the junction contained 6 bases not matched to a gene. The CDR3 has 17 residues. The chain couples TRBV5-1 to TRBJ2-4; TRBD2 matches at 7 bases. The clonotype comes from a human donor who was either an allogeneic HSCT recipient or a stem cell or donor lymphocyte infusion donor (not recorded which). It is not recorded whose cells these are; they may come from a transplant donor. The specimen was blood, either unsorted or a sorted T cell fraction (not recorded which). The chain's CDR3 is CASSLGGGKLAKNIQYF. DNA for the CDR3: TGCGCCAGCAGCTTGGGGGGGGGGAAGTTAGCCAAAAACATTCAGTACTTC.